The 23 T cell receptor beta chains listed next were all sequenced from one sample in a study of beta chain features in type 1 diabetes (dated by TCRdb to 2017 to 2018). The library was generated by the immunoSEQ multiplex PCR assay. All of the isolated RNA was reverse transcribed with the High Capacity cDNA Reverse Transcription Kit, so expressed TCRB transcripts were sequenced. In its TCRdb copy, this immuneACCESS table keeps in-frame sequences only and misses some clones. Where compared with another copy, unresolved V genes explain less than half of these, and the others have no known cause. This sample gives some 360,000 clones in total; around 10% of them show up just once. The ten biggest clones cover roughly 0.6% of the sample. These receptors' antigens are unknown. General conclusions and limits of the study: A moderate but significant shortening of TCRB CDR3 length was observed in type 1 diabetes patients in all four CD4+ subsets.

Sequences were obtained from central memory CD4+ T cells from blood. These receptors originate from a man aged 25-40 years with type 1 diabetes.

The sample holds a few counts of this clone. This sequence joins TRBV19 and TRBJ1-3; 7 nucleotides match TRBD1. With V trimmed by 7 bases and J by 0 bases, 9 bases remained unmatched. Looked up from germline, CDR1 is LNHDA and CDR2 is SQIVND (reference sequence). The CDR3 runs to 16 residues. The DNA of the CDR3 is TGTGCCAGTATGGAGGGGGCAGCGGGCTCTGGAAACACCATATATTTT. Translation gives CASMEGAAGSGNTIYF.

This clone was detected ten times or more. This specimen includes other DNA sequences encoding the same CDR3. The chain combines TRBV28 with TRBJ1-1, with 9 positions matching TRBD1. Germline lookup yields CDR1 MDHEN and CDR2 SYDVKM. This CDR3 is built from 14 residues. Germline trimming cut 7 bases from V and 4 bases from J; bases unmatched to any gene: 7. This CDR3 is CASTQTGGSTEAFF. DNA for the CDR3: TGTGCCAGCACCCAGACAGGGGGGAGCACTGAAGCTTTCTTT. The whole variable domain, filled in from reference TRBV28 and TRBJ1-1, reads DVKVTQSSRYLVKRTGEKVFLECVQDMDHENMFWYRQDPGLGLRLIYFSYDVKMKEKGDIPEGYSVSREKKERFSLILESASTNQTSMYLCASTQTGGSTEAFFGQGTRLTVV.

The chain has TRBV5-1 and TRBJ1-1; D uncertain. Germline CDR1 and CDR2: SGHRS and YFSETQ. V gave up 0 bases and J gave up 1 base, with 16 bases separating them. The CDR3 runs 17 residues. CDR3 amino acids: CASSLARIGVPNTEAFF. The CDR3, as DNA: TGCGCCAGCAGCTTGGCCAGGATCGGGGTCCCGAACACTGAAGCTTTCTTT.

This clone has more than one count but fewer than ten. The V and J genes are TRBV5-4 and TRBJ2-7; D remains unclear. The germline gives CDR1 SGHNT, CDR2 YYREEE (reference sequence). The V gene lost 2 bases and the J gene lost 2 bases, with 5 bases spanning the gap. The CDR3 runs to 12 residues. The CDR3 DNA reads TGTGCCAGCAGCTTAGCGACCTACGAGCAGTACTTC. Protein product: CASSLATYEQYF.

V and J are TRBV27 and TRBJ1-5; weak D call: TRBD1 (6 bases). V was trimmed by 6 bases and J by 0 bases, leaving 21 bases between them. The CDR3 consists of 18 residues. Germline-derived CDR1 and CDR2 are MNHEY and SMNVEV (reference sequence). CDR3 sequence reads: CASRTSRRGLYSNQPQHF. CDR3 nucleotide sequence: TGTGCCAGCAGAACTTCCCGCCGGGGGCTCTATAGCAATCAGCCCCAGCATTTT.

This clone was seen a handful of times. The chain couples TRBV20-1 to TRBJ2-2; TRBD2 is a possible D gene (6 bases). Between the trimmed V and J ends, which lost 6 bases and 5 bases, there was a span of 7 bases. Germline loops: CDR1 DFQATT, CDR2 SNEGSKA (reference sequence). This CDR3 has 11 amino acids. The CDR3 DNA sequence: TGCAGTGCCGGAGGGACCGGGGAGCTGTTTTTT. It is translated as CSAGGTGELFF.

This clone was recorded at least ten times. The same CDR3 can be traced to other DNA sequences in this sample. V usage is TRBV7-8 and J usage is TRBJ2-2; tentatively, D is TRBD1 or TRBD2 (5 bases each). The CDR3 is made up of 16 amino acids. Germline assignment: CDR1 SGHVS and CDR2 FQNEAQ. The V gene lost 4 bases and the J gene lost 0 bases, with 12 bases spanning the gap. The CDR3 reads CASSSGGGANTGELFF. Written as DNA, the CDR3 is TGTGCCAGCAGCTCGGGTGGGGGTGCGAACACCGGGGAGCTGTTTTTT.

The chain joins TRBV9 to TRBJ2-1; 8 bases are a match to TRBD2. This CDR3 has 17 residues. The trim removed 0 bases at V and 0 bases at J, leaving 5 bases unmatched. Germline loops: CDR1 SGDLS, CDR2 YYNGEE. The CDR3 spells CASSVEAGGPSYNEQFF. Here the CDR3 DNA reads TGTGCCAGCAGCGTAGAGGCGGGAGGCCCCTCCTACAATGAGCAGTTCTTC.

J is TRBJ1-2 and V is TRBV6-6; D is ambiguous. The germline V gene has CDR1 MNHNY and CDR2 SVGAGI (reference sequence). The CDR3 loop spans 14 amino acids. Trimming removed 5 bases from V and 8 bases from J, with 18 bases in between. The CDR3 region has the DNA TGTGCCAGCAGTACAGTAGGGAGGGCCAGAGGCTACACCTTC. Protein sequence: CASSTVGRARGYTF.

This clone appeared a few times. This chain connects TRBV27 to TRBJ2-3; 9 positions match TRBD1. The CDR3 is 17 amino acids. The V segment lost 5 bases and the J segment 2 bases; nucleotides outside the gene matches: 11. CDR1 is MNHEY and CDR2 is SMNVEV in the germline V gene (reference sequence). Here the CDR3 DNA reads TGTGCCAGCAGTCGGACCGGGACAGGGCATTTCACAGATACGCAGTATTTT. Its translation: CASSRTGTGHFTDTQYF.

This clone was observed a few times. The chain combines TRBV19 with TRBJ1-1, with D maybe TRBD1 (6 bases). The CDR3 totals 15 residues. V lost 8 bases to trimming and J lost 3 bases, with 19 bases between them. Germline CDR1 reads LNHDA; CDR2 reads SQIVND (reference sequence). CDR3 DNA: TGTGCCAGTCGGGGCAGGGGTAGGGTCGACACTGAAGCTTTCTTT. Translated, it gives CASRGRGRVDTEAFF.

This clone appeared a few times. The genes are TRBV11-2 and TRBJ1-1; D gene ambiguous. Germline V gives CDR1 SGHAT, CDR2 FQNNGV. V gave up 2 bases and J gave up 4 bases, with 11 bases separating them. This CDR3 has 14 residues. CDR3 in amino acids: CASSLYAGSTEAFF. CDR3 nucleotide sequence: TGTGCCAGCAGCTTATATGCAGGCAGCACTGAAGCTTTCTTT.

This clone was observed a few times. The V call is TRBV10-3, the J call TRBJ1-2, with 7 bases that match TRBD1. Unmatched junction bases numbered 7, after V lost 11 bases and J lost 1 base. Germline V lookup: CDR1 ENHRY, CDR2 SYGVKD. The CDR3 spans 13 residues. CDR3 sequence: CAVTGADNYGYTF. CDR3 sequence (DNA): TGTGCCGTCACAGGGGCTGATAACTATGGCTACACCTTC.

Only a few counts were recorded for this clone. This chain connects TRBV28 to TRBJ2-5; a weak D match, TRBD2 (5 bases). The length of the CDR3 is 14 residues. Germline loops: CDR1 MDHEN, CDR2 SYDVKM. Trimming took 2 bases from V and 7 from J, leaving 14 bases between them. CDR3 DNA: TGTGCCAGCAGTTTACCGGCCGCCCGGGGGACCCAGTACTTC. Translating gives CASSLPAARGTQYF.

This clone was counted only a few times. V usage is TRBV5-4 and J usage is TRBJ1-3; tentatively, D is TRBD1 (5 bases). V was pared by 0 bases and J by 4 bases, with 8 bases between. The CDR3 extends over 14 amino acids. CDR1 is SGHNT, CDR2 YYREEE, per germline (reference sequence). The CDR3 reads CASSLDRTGNTIYF. The CDR3 nucleotides are TGTGCCAGCAGCTTGGACAGGACAGGAAACACCATATATTTT.

This chain links TRBV5-4 with TRBJ2-3, with 8 bases fitting TRBD1. The CDR3 totals 14 residues. Germline V gene lookup returns CDR1 SGHNT and CDR2 YYREEE (reference sequence). V gave up 4 bases and J gave up 2 bases; unmatched junction bases: 3. CDR3 region: CASSGQGSTDTQYF. CDR3 DNA sequence: TGTGCCAGCAGCGGACAGGGTTCCACAGATACGCAGTATTTT.

The chain carries TRBV5-1 and TRBJ2-7, with TRBD1 identical over 7 bases. Germline lookup yields CDR1 SGHRS and CDR2 YFSETQ. There are 15 residues in the CDR3. V shed 5 bases and J 3 bases; nucleotides not matched to a gene: 11. The CDR3 reads CASRGGDSLSYEQYF. The CDR3, as DNA: TGCGCCAGCAGAGGTGGGGACAGTCTAAGCTACGAGCAGTACTTC.

This clone was picked up many times. The chain couples TRBV19 to TRBJ1-3, with unresolved D. CDR1 is LNHDA, CDR2 SQIVND, per germline (reference sequence). The V gene lost 5 bases and the J gene lost 0 bases, with 14 bases spanning the gap. The CDR3 runs to 16 residues. CDR3: CASSAGPAFSGNTIYF. The CDR3 DNA is TGTGCCAGTAGTGCCGGACCTGCATTCTCTGGAAACACCATATATTTT. The full variable domain, completed using reference TRBV19 and TRBJ1-3, is DGGITQSPKYLFRKEGQNVTLSCEQNLNHDAMYWYRQDPGQGLRLIYYSQIVNDFQKGDIAEGYSVSREKKESFPLTVTSAQKNPTAFYLCASSAGPAFSGNTIYFGEGSWLTVV.

This clone was counted a few times. The chain recombines TRBV2 with TRBJ2-5, with D tentatively TRBD2 (5 bases). The CDR3 contains 13 residues. Germline CDR1 SNHLY, CDR2 FYNNEI. V was trimmed by 6 bases and J by 4 bases, leaving 12 bases between them. CDR3 bases: TGTGCCAGCAGCACGGACCGGGGAGAGACCCAGTACTTC. Amino acid sequence: CASSTDRGETQYF.

The V and J genes are TRBV4-1 and TRBJ2-5; TRBD2 is a possible D gene (6 bases). Germline-derived CDR1 and CDR2 are MGHRA and YSYEKL. The length of the CDR3 is 15 residues. Trimming left V 0 bases short and J 5 bases short, with 13 bases between. The CDR3 protein is CASSQDLATGETQYF. Written as DNA, the CDR3 is TGCGCCAGCAGCCAAGATCTAGCGACGGGTGAGACCCAGTACTTC.

This clone was counted only a few times. The rearrangement uses TRBV5-4 and TRBJ1-2; D is uncertain. The ends were cut back, 4 bases at V and 4 bases at J, with 11 bases in the middle. Germline lookup yields CDR1 SGHNT and CDR2 YYREEE (reference sequence). CDR3 size: 13 residues. CDR3 DNA: TGTGCCAGCAGCCAGGACGGTGGCTATGGCTACACCTTC. Protein sequence: CASSQDGGYGYTF. The full variable domain, rest sourced from reference TRBV5-4 and TRBJ1-2, is ETGVTQSPTHLIKTRGQQVTLRCSSQSGHNTVSWYQQALGQGPQFIFQYYREEENGRGNFPPRFSGLQFPNYSSELNVNALELDDSALYLCASSQDGGYGYTFGSGTRLTVV.

This clone was counted a few times. The chain carries TRBV29-1 and TRBJ2-3; 7 positions match TRBD1. Germline CDR1 and CDR2: SQVTM and ANQGSEA. Trimming removed 4 bases from V and 0 bases from J; junction bases left unmatched: 4. The length of the CDR3 is 14 residues. CDR3 coding DNA: TGCAGCGTTGCAGGGGGTGGGAGCACAGATACGCAGTATTTT. Its translation: CSVAGGGSTDTQYF.

This rearrangement joins TRBV5-4 to TRBJ2-6; D is uncertain. V shed 2 bases and J shed 3 bases, with 6 bases lying between them. The CDR3 is made up of 14 amino acids. Per germline, CDR1 SGHNT and CDR2 YYREEE (reference sequence). CDR3 in DNA: TGTGCCAGCAGCTTTGGGGTTGGGGCCAACGTCCTGACTTTC. Translated, it gives CASSFGVGANVLTF.